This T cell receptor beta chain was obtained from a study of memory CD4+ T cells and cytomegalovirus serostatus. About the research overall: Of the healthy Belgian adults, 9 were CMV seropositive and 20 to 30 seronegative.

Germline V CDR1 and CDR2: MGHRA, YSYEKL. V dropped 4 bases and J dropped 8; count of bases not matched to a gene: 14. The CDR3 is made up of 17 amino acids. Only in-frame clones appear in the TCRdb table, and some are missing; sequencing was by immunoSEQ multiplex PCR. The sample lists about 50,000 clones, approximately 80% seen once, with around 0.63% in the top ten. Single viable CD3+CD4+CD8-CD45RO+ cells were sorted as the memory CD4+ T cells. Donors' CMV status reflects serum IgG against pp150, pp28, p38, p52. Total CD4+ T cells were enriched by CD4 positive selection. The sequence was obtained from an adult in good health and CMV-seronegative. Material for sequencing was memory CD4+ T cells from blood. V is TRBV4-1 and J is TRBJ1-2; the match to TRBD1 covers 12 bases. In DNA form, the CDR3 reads TGCGCCAGCAGCCCTCCGGGACAGGGGGCGCTGTGGGGAGGCTACACCTTC. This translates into CASSPPGQGALWGGYTF.